This TCR beta chain was documented in a study of T cells in Graves' hyperthyroidism and ophthalmopathy. Points from the study as a whole: Most thyroid-expanded clonotypes above 0.001 were also found in blood.

Patients showing uncontrolled infection, other autoimmune disease, pregnancy or lactation were ineligible. In making diagnoses, clinical symptoms, serum thyroxine and TRAb, thyroid ultrasound and orbital computed tomography were all used. PBMCs stemmed from approximately 9.1 ml fresh peripheral blood. The junction had 4 bases not matched to a gene; V was cut back by 3 bases and J by 4 bases. Germline V gene lookup returns CDR1 PRHDT and CDR2 FYEKMQ (reference sequence). This CDR3 contains 15 residues. Researchers amplified the TCR beta CDR3 regions from RNA transcripts. Primed by the HTBI set, a first-round RT-PCR was run on the TCR CDR3. MiXCR, run by TCRdb on the multiplex PCR reads, gives a single entry per CDR3 protein. The sample holds 300,000 to 350,000 distinct CDR3 sequences, around 14% seen once. About this clonotype: The target antigen is unknown.

The source of this sequence is a woman aged 25 to 39 with Graves' hyperthyroidism. Sample: blood. This chain uses TRBV13 with TRBJ2-1, with 9 bases identical to TRBD1. CDR3 coding DNA: TGTGCCAGCAGCTTCCGGGACAGGGCTTACAATGAGCAGTTCTTC. It translates to CASSFRDRAYNEQFF.